This TCR beta chain stems from a study of regulatory T cells in long-lasting Graves disease (dated by TCRdb to the early 2020s). Broadly, across the study: Persistent Graves' disease was defined as persistently positive TSH receptor autoantibodies together with antithyroid drug treatment for over 5 years. Peripheral blood TCR sequencing and RNA sequencing compared persistent Graves' disease patients with newly diagnosed Graves' disease patients. The study was registered as a clinical trial and conducted in China. TCR sequencing covered roughly 13 persistent and about 20 newly diagnosed Graves' disease patients, 33 samples in total. On average, persistent Graves' disease patients in the clinical cohort had been on antithyroid drugs for eight to twelve years. General conclusions and limits of the study: More public clonotypes were shared among persistent patients (roughly 3,000) than among newly diagnosed patients (roughly 1,000). The study examined only peripheral blood because the primary lesion, thyroid tissue, could not be accessed. The authors acknowledged the small sample size as a limitation that may reduce accuracy. Only the TCR beta chain was sequenced and analyzed. Compared with newly diagnosed patients, patients with persistent Graves' disease had lower TCR Shannon entropy and fewer highly expanded clones, which suggests clonal expansion. TRBV28, TRBJ1-2 and TRBJ2-5 were preferentially used in persistent disease, while TRBV20-1 and TRBJ2-1 were favored in newly diagnosed disease.

In this sample, this clonotype turned up many times. Its antigen has not been determined. Nothing much larger sits one base from this clone, and base qualities are not available. Including cysteine and phenylalanine, the CDR3 has 16 amino acids. The only DNA kept is the CDR3, 48 bases in frame from the first base. Taken from the germline V gene, the CDR1 and CDR2 loops are MGHDK and SYGVNS. V was cut back by 3 bases and J by 3 bases, leaving a gap of 18 bases between them. The method was multiplex PCR. The instrument was an Illumina HiSeq 4000. iRepertoire HTBI primers and Arm-PCR amplification of CDR3 regions were used to construct TCR beta libraries. PCR products were gel purified before sequencing. The authors processed their data as follows. Across samples, roughly 60 TRBV and 14 TRBJ segments were identified and used for gene usage analysis of CDR3 amino acid clonotypes. COPE and FqMerger were used to merge filtered high-quality paired reads into contigs. BLAST was used to align contigs to IMGT TRBV, TRBD and TRBJ reference genes, with CDR3 defined following IMGT. Clonotypes above 0.1% frequency were classified as highly expanded clones. Shannon entropy was used to measure repertoire diversity, and the Gini coefficient was used to measure V-J evenness. A clonotype found in more than one individual was treated as public. TCRdb passed the public sequencing reads through fastp at Q25 and MiXCR, retaining productive beta sequences. Every CDR3 protein is listed once, alongside the most common genes and DNA of its rows. The V and J calls were not made by the authors but by TCRdb's processing. The sample includes a few hundred thousand distinct CDR3 sequences, with 22% observed a single time. 13% of the sample is taken by the ten largest.

The sample's time point, from its label and the paper: persistent/refractory GD, antithyroid drugs over 5 years with positive TRAb. For both TCR sequencing and RNA sequencing, RNA was extracted from PBMCs using TRIzol. The diagnosis of Graves' disease followed American Thyroid Association guidelines. Recruitment of patients was carried out at an endocrinology department in Xi'an, China. Each patient gave around 9.2 milliliters of peripheral blood, collected in an EDTA anticoagulant tube. Ficoll Paque Plus density gradient separation was used to isolate PBMCs, and no further T cell sorting was performed. RNA quality was checked with an Agilent 2100 Bioanalyzer and agarose gel, and concentration with a NanoDrop 2000.

The rearrangement combines TRBV25-1 with TRBJ2-7, with the D gene possibly TRBD1 or TRBD2, each one fitting 5 bases. The sample here was peripheral blood mononuclear cells (PBMCs), taken when the disease was refractory, from a patient treated with antithyroid drugs. The source of this sequence is a female donor with Graves disease. The DNA sequence reads TGTGCCAGCAGTGATGAACGGGGACGGGACGGCTACGAGCAGTACTTC. Its coded protein is CASSDERGRDGYEQYF.